This entry lists 5 T cell receptor beta chains sequenced from one sample in a study of cytomegalovirus exposure and HLA in healthy donors. The PCR had 60 Vbeta and 13 Jbeta primers. Method: immunoSEQ multiplex PCR; TCRdb's copy keeps in-frame clones and lacks some. The sample includes tens of thousands of clones, about 80% of them seen just once. The sample comprised PBMCs. These TCRs come from a male donor in good health and CMV-seronegative.

V and J are TRBV9 and TRBJ1-2; the D gene is possibly TRBD1 (5 bases). Germline V gene sequence: CDR1 SGDLS, CDR2 YYNGEE. There are 14 residues in the CDR3. With 0 bases removed from V and 3 bases from J, the gap between germline ends came to 9 bases. The CDR3 is CASSVDQGHYGYTF. The CDR3 nucleotides are TGTGCCAGCAGCGTAGATCAGGGCCACTATGGCTACACCTTC.

This clone has just a few counts. V and J are TRBV28 and TRBJ2-1; 13 nucleotides align to TRBD2. Germline CDR1 MDHEN, CDR2 SYDVKM. J lost 9 bases, V lost 6 bases, and 5 bases had no gene match. This CDR3 comprises 14 residues. The chain's CDR3 is CASREGLAGVEQFF. In DNA, the CDR3 is TGTGCCAGCAGGGAAGGACTAGCGGGAGTTGAGCAGTTCTTC.

The gene calls are TRBV7-2 and TRBJ2-1; TRBD2 aligns across 7 bases. The CDR3 sequence is 15 residues long. Germline V gene data show CDR1 as SGHTA and CDR2 as FQGNSA. With 2 bases clipped from V and 5 bases from J, the junction kept 6 bases outside the gene matches. CDR3 sequence (DNA): TGTGCCAGCAGCTTACGCGGGGGACTTAACAATGAGCAGTTCTTC. This codes for CASSLRGGLNNEQFF.

This clone was detected only a few times. This sequence joins TRBV5-1 and TRBJ1-2; TRBD1 matches 7 bases. Germline-derived CDR1 and CDR2 are SGHRS and YFSETQ. CDR3 size: 15 residues. With 4 bases clipped from V and 5 bases from J, the junction kept 11 bases outside the gene matches. This chain's CDR3 is CASSPNTGTAYGYTF. CDR3 DNA: TGCGCCAGCAGCCCGAATACCGGGACAGCGTATGGCTACACCTTC.

The chain recombines TRBV9 with TRBJ2-3; possibly TRBD2 for D (5 bases). This CDR3 has 15 residues. Germline CDR1 and CDR2: SGDLS and YYNGEE. V gave up 3 bases and J gave up 6 bases, with 17 bases separating them. CDR3: CASSAGGSAWDTQYF. The CDR3 DNA reads TGTGCCAGCAGCGCCGGTGGGAGCGCTTGGGATACGCAGTATTTT.